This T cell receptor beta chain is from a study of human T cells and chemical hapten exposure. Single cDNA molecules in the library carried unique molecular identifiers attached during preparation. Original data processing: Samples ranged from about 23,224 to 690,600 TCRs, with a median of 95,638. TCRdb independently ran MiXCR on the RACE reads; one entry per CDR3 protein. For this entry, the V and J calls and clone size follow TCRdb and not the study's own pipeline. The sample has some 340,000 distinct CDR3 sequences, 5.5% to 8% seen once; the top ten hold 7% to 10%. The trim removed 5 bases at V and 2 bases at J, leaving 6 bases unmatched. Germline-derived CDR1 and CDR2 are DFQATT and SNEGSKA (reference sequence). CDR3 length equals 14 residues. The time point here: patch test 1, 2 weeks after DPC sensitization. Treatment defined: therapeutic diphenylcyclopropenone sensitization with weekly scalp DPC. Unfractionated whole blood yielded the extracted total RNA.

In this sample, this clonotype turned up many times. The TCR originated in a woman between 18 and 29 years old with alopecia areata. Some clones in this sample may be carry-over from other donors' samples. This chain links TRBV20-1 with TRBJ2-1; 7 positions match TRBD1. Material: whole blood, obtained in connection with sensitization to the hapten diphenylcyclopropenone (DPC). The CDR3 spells CSALDRAPYNEQFF. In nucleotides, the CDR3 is TGCAGTGCTCTCGACAGGGCACCCTACAATGAGCAGTTCTTC.